This TCR beta chain is from a study of cytomegalovirus exposure and HLA in healthy donors. General study findings and limits: V- and J-gene trimming of TCR beta was linked (in a later analysis) to a missense DCLRE1C variant. Reported performance of the classifier showed diagnosis of cytomegalovirus status with high specificity and sensitivity.

Vbeta (60) and Jbeta (13) primers were used in the PCR. The data were produced by immunoSEQ multiplex PCR, yet TCRdb's version contains in-frame clones alone and is incomplete. The sample lists around 160,000 clones; 65% to 85% were seen once. This CDR3 has 15 residues. Trimming pared 3 bases from V and 2 bases from J, leaving 15 bases between. Per germline, CDR1 SGHRS and CDR2 YFSETQ. Notes on this clone: Its antigen remains unknown.

The sequence was obtained from a woman between 35 and 50 years old in good health and CMV-seropositive. The sequenced sample was PBMCs. This rearrangement joins TRBV5-1 to TRBJ2-7; possibly TRBD1 for D (6 bases). The CDR3 here is CASSSTRDKTYEQYF. The CDR3 DNA reads as TGCGCCAGCAGCTCAACTCGGGACAAGACCTACGAGCAGTACTTC.